The following is a T cell receptor (beta chain) sequence with its context. The germline gives CDR1 GTSNPN, CDR2 SVGIG (reference sequence). Trimming removed 0 bases from V and 4 bases from J; junction bases left unmatched: 17. The CDR3 sequence is 18 residues long. This sample is drawn from a study of blood T cell repertoires in COVID-19. Study details: The origin of the acute and convalescent COVID-19 samples was the United States, Italy and Spain. PBMCs, B-cell-depleted T cells, or T cells were the source of the cDNA or gDNA that made up the material.

In the study's own analysis: It was from reference gene primer amplification that nucleated cell counts were estimated. Assay used: immunoSEQ multiplex PCR; TCRdb lists only in-frame clones, some missing. V, J and clone size are those of that table, while D and trimming were read from the DNA. The repertoire consists of under 200,000 clones, with about 88% occurring once and the leading ten covering around 1.5%. This sequence was found in a man younger than 30 with active or convalescent COVID-19. Sequencing used peripheral blood. The chain combines TRBV30 with TRBJ2-7, with TRBD2 matching over 8 bases. In nucleotides, the CDR3 is TGTGCCTGGAGTGTATACCGGTCGGTCGGGGGGGCCGGGTACGAGCAGTACTTC. It codes for CAWSVYRSVGGAGYEQYF.